This T cell receptor beta chain was captured in a study of blood T cell repertoires in COVID-19. Across the study: T cells, B-cell-depleted T cells, or PBMCs supplied cDNA or gDNA.

CDR3 length: 13 amino acids. V dropped 6 bases and J dropped 2 bases, with 11 bases sitting between them. The germline V gene encodes CDR1 MNHEY and CDR2 SMNVEV (reference sequence). By frequency in the sample, this clone is medium-sized. As processed by the authors: Estimation of nucleated cell counts was performed using reference gene primer amplification. Clones were sequenced by immunoSEQ multiplex PCR, and TCRdb holds only the in-frame ones, with some missing. The V and J calls and clone size were taken over from that table, and D and trimming were inferred from the DNA. The sample carries some 48,000 clones, 88% recorded once.

This TCR was recovered from a middle-aged man with active COVID-19. The V call is TRBV27, the J call TRBJ2-7, with unresolved D. Sequencing used peripheral blood. CDR3 sequence reads: CASSPQIAYEQYF. The CDR3 nucleotides read TGTGCCAGCAGCCCCCAAATTGCCTACGAGCAGTACTTC.